This paragraph covers one T cell receptor beta chain sequence. Its antigen remains unidentified. This sample was taken from a study of T cell responses to AZD1222 COVID-19 vaccine. Assay used: immunoSEQ multiplex PCR; TCRdb lists only in-frame clones, some missing. In the table there are just under 90,000 clones, around 90% of which are singletons. Study-level results: Vaccine-associated CD4 TCRs spanned spike, dominant at 160-218 and 743-854. Repertoires in all cases were sampled only once the peak T cell response had passed. Receipt of two AZD1222 doses was followed by a rise in Spike-specific TCR breadth and depth. Clonal diversity may have been underestimated in mostly white British donors.

Germline CDR1 reads LNHDA; CDR2 reads SQIVND (reference sequence). The trim removed 5 bases at V and 2 bases at J, leaving 5 bases unmatched. The CDR3 has 16 amino acids. The chain is built from TRBV19 and TRBJ2-3; 12 bases map to TRBD2. This material consisted of peripheral blood, taken on day 0 of MenACWY control vaccination. This TCR was recovered from an adult in good health. The CDR3 reads CASSQLAGGSTDTQYF. CDR3 in DNA: TGTGCCAGTAGTCAACTAGCGGGGGGCTCCACAGATACGCAGTATTTT.